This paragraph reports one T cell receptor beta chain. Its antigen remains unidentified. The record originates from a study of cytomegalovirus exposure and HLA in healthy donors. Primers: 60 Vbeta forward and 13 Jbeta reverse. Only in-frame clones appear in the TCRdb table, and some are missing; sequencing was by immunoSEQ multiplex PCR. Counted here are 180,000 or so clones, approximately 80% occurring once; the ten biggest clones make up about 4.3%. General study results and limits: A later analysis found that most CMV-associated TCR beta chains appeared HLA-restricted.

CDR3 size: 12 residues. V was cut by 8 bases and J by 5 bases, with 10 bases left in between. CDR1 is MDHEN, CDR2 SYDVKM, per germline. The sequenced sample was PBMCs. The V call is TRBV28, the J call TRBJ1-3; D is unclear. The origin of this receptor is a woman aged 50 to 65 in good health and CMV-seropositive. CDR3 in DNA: TGTGCCAGCGGTCGGGGTCGAAACACCATATATTTT. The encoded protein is CASGRGRNTIYF.